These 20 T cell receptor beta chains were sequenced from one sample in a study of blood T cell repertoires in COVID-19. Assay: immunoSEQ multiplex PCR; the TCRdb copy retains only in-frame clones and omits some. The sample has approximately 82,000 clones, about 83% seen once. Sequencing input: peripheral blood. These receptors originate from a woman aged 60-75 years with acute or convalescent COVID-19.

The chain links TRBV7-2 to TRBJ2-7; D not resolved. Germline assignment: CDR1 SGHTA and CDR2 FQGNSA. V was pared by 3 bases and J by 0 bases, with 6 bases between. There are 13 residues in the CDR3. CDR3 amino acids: CASSFSSSYEQYF. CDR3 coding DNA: TGTGCCAGCAGCTTCTCGAGCTCCTACGAGCAGTACTTC.

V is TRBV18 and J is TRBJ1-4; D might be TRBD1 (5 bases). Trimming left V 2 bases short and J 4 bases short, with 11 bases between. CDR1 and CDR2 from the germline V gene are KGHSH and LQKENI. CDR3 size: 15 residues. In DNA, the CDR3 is TGTGCCAGCTCACCAGGTCCAGGGTTTAATGAAAAACTGTTTTTT. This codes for CASSPGPGFNEKLFF. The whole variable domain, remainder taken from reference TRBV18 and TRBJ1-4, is NAGVMQNPRHLVRRRGQEARLRCSPMKGHSHVYWYRQLPEEGLKFMVYLQKENIIDESGMPKERFSAEFPKEGPSILRIQQVVRGDSAAYFCASSPGPGFNEKLFFGSGTQLSVL.

In DNA form, the CDR3 reads TGTGCCAGCAGCTTGAACCTCAGGGACTCTGGAAACACCATATATTTT. Translation gives CASSLNLRDSGNTIYF. The chain recombines TRBV5-6 with TRBJ1-3; possible D gene TRBD1, 5 bases. Per germline, CDR1 SGHDT and CDR2 YYEEEE. Trimming cost V 1 base and J 0 bases, with 11 bases left between them. The CDR3 is 16 residues long.

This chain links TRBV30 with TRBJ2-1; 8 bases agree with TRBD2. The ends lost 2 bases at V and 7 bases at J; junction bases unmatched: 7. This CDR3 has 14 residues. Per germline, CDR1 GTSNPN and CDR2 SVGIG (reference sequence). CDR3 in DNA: TGTGCCTGGAGTCTGGGCGGGGGGTGGAATGAGCAGTTCTTC. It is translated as CAWSLGGGWNEQFF.

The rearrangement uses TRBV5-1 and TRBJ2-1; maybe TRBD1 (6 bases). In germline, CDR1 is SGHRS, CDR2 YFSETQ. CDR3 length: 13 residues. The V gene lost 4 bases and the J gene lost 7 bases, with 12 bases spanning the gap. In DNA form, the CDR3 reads TGCGCCAGCAGCCTACAGGGAGTGAATGAGCAGTTCTTC. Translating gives CASSLQGVNEQFF.

This CDR3 is CASSDRGTYEQYF. The CDR3 DNA follows: TGTGCCAGCAGCGACAGGGGTACGTACGAGCAGTACTTC. This chain uses TRBV7-9 with TRBJ2-7, with TRBD1 identical over 8 bases. Germline V gene data show CDR1 as SEHNR and CDR2 as FQNEAQ (reference sequence). This CDR3 is 13 amino acids long. V was pared by 5 bases and J by 4 bases, with 4 bases of the junction left unmatched. Filled out from reference TRBV7-9 and TRBJ2-7, the complete variable domain reads DTGVSQNPRHKITKRGQNVTFRCDPISEHNRLYWYRQTLGQGPEFLTYFQNEAQLEKSRLLSDRFSAERPKGSFSTLEIQRTEQGDSAMYLCASSDRGTYEQYFGPGTRLTVT.

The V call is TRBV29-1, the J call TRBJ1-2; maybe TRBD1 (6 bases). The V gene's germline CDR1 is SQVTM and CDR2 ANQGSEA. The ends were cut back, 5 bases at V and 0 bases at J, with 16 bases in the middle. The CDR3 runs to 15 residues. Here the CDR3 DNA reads TGCAGCGTTCCACAGGGCGGTCTCGCTAACTATGGCTACACCTTC. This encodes CSVPQGGLANYGYTF.

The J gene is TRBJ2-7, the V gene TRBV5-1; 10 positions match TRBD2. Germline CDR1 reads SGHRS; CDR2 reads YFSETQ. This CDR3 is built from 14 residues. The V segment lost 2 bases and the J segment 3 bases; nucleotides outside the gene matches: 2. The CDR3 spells CASSLRTSGYEQYF. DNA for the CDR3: TGCGCCAGCAGCTTACGGACTAGCGGCTACGAGCAGTACTTC.

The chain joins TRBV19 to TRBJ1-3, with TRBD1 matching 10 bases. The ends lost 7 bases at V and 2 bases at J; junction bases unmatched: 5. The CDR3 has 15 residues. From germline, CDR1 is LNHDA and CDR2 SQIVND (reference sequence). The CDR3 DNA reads TGTGCCAGTAATCAAGGACAGGGGGCTGGAAACACCATATATTTT. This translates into CASNQGQGAGNTIYF.

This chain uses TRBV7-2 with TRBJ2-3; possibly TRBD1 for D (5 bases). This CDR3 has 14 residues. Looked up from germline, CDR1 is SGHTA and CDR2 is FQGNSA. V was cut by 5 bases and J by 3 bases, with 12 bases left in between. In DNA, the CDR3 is TGTGCCAGCAGCCCTGGGGCTTATACAGATACGCAGTATTTT. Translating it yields CASSPGAYTDTQYF.

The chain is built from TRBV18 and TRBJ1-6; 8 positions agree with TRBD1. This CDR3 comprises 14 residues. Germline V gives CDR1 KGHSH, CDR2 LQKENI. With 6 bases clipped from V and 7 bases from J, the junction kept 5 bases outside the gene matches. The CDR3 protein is CASSMDRVNSPLHF. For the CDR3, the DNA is TGTGCCAGCTCGATGGACAGGGTGAATTCACCCCTCCACTTT.

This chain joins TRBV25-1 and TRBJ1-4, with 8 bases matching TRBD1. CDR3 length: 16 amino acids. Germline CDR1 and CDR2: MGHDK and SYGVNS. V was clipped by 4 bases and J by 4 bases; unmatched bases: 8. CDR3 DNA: TGTGCCAGCAGTGTCCGGGACAGGATTATTAATGAAAAACTGTTTTTT. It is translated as CASSVRDRIINEKLFF.

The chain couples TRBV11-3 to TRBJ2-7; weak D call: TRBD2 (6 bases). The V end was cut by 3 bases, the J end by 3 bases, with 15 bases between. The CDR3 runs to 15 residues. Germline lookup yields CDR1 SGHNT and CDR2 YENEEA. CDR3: CASSFIRWGDYEQYF. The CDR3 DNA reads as TGTGCCAGCAGCTTTATTCGGTGGGGGGACTACGAGCAGTACTTC.

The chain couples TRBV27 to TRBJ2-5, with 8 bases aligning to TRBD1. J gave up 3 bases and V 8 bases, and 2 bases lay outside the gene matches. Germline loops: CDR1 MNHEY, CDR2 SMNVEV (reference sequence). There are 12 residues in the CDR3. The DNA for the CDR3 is TGTGCCAGCGGACAGGGCGAAGAGACCCAGTACTTC. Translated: CASGQGEETQYF.

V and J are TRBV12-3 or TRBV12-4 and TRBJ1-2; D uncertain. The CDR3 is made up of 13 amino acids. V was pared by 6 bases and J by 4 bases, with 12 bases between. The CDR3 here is CASSSRRGYGYTF. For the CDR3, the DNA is TGTGCCAGCAGCTCCAGACGGGGCTATGGCTACACCTTC.

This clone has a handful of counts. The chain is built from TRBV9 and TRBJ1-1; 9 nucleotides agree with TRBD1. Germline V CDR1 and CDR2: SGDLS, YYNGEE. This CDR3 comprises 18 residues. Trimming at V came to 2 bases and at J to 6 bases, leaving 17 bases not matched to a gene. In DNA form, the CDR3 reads TGTGCCAGCAGCGTTTTACCGGGACAGGGCCGACGATCGGCTGAAGCTTTCTTT. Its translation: CASSVLPGQGRRSAEAFF.

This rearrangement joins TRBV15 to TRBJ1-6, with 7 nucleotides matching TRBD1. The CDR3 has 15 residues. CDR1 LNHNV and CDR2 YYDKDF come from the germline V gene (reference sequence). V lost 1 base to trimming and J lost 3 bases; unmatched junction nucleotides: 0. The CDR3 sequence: CATSRGDSYNSPLHF. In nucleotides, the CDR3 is TGTGCCACCAGCAGAGGGGACAGCTATAATTCACCCCTCCACTTT.

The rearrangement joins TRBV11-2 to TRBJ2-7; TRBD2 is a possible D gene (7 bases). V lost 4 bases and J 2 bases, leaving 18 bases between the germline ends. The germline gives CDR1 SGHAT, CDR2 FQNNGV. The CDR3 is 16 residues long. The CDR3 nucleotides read TGTGCCAGCAGCTCCTATCTGCGGGGGCGTCCCTACGAGCAGTACTTC. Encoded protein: CASSSYLRGRPYEQYF.

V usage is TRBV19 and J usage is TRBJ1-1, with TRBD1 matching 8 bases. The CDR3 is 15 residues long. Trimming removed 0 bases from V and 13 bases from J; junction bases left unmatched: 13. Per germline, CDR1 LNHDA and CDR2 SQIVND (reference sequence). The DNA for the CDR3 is TGTGCCAGTAGTATAGATCTATCCGGGACAGGTAATGGTTTCTTT. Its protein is CASSIDLSGTGNGFF.

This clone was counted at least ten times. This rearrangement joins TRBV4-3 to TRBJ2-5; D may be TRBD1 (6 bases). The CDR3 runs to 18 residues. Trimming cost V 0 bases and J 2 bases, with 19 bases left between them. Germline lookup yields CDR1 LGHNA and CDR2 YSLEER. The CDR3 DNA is TGCGCCAGCAGCCAAGATCCCCTTTTACAGGGCGGGCAAGAGACCCAGTACTTC. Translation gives CASSQDPLLQGGQETQYF.